These 9 T cell receptor beta chains were all obtained from the same sample, sequenced in a study of regulatory T cells in long-lasting Graves disease. Time point here: newly diagnosed GD, antithyroid drugs for less than 3 months. Scientists built the TCR library using RNA that was extracted from PBMCs. Assembly of TCR beta libraries relied on iRepertoire HTBI primers together with Arm-PCR of CDR3 regions. TCRdb recomputed calls from the multiplex PCR reads with MiXCR, one row per CDR3 protein. This table has approximately 490,000 distinct CDR3 sequences, roughly 16% appearing once. The same data also contributed to another study, on T cells in Graves' hyperthyroidism and ophthalmopathy.

The sequences come from peripheral blood mononuclear cells (PBMCs), collected at new diagnosis, from a patient treated with antithyroid drugs. Source of these receptors: a man between 35 and 55 years old with Graves disease.

This clonotype appeared many times. This chain joins TRBV6-1 and TRBJ2-7; 9 positions agree with TRBD1. CDR1 and CDR2 (germline): MNHNS, SASEGT. V lost 7 bases to trimming and J lost 5 bases; unmatched junction nucleotides: 12. The CDR3 runs to 15 residues. Here the CDR3 reads CASKTSTGGKNEQYF. The CDR3, as DNA: TGTGCCAGCAAGACGAGTACAGGGGGCAAGAACGAGCAGTACTTC.

This clonotype occurred many times. J is TRBJ2-7 and V is TRBV18; 9 positions match TRBD2. Unmatched junction bases numbered 7, after V lost 2 bases and J lost 5 bases. The CDR3 has 15 residues. Germline assignment: CDR1 KGHSH and CDR2 LQKENI. CDR3 region: CASSPRSSGINEQYF. CDR3 coding DNA: TGTGCCAGCTCACCAAGATCTAGCGGGATAAACGAGCAGTACTTC.

This clonotype occurred a few times. The chain employs TRBV24-1 and TRBJ1-2; maybe TRBD1 (5 bases). CDR1 and CDR2 from the germline V gene are KGHDR and SFDVKD. Trimming removed 4 bases at V and 7 bases at J, with 18 bases between. The CDR3 consists of 15 residues. Here the CDR3 reads CATSESAGLGGGYTF. In DNA, the CDR3 is TGTGCCACCAGTGAATCCGCAGGGCTTGGCGGTGGCTACACCTTC.

This sequence joins TRBV4-1 and TRBJ2-7; 11 nucleotides align to TRBD1. The CDR3 covers 15 residues. After removal of 5 bases from V and 3 bases from J, the junction contained 6 bases not matched to a gene. Looked up from germline, CDR1 is MGHRA and CDR2 is YSYEKL. CDR3 in amino acids: CASSVRGTGGYEQYF. The CDR3 nucleotides read TGCGCCAGCAGCGTGAGGGGGACAGGGGGCTACGAGCAGTACTTC.

This clonotype was counted only a few times. This chain links TRBV20-1 with TRBJ2-2; either TRBD1 or TRBD2 may fit D (5 bases each). This CDR3 region has 13 residues. Germline CDR1 and CDR2: DFQATT and SNEGSKA (reference sequence). The CDR3 region has the DNA TGCAGCGCCATGGGGGAGAACACCGGGGAGCTGTTTTTT. Translation: CSAMGENTGELFF.

With respect to this clonotype: This may arise from a read error, as a much more abundant clone is one base away. CDR3 DNA sequence: TGCGCCAGCAGCCCGGAGGGGGGCCAGGGTGGCACTGAAGCTTTCTTT. It codes for CASSPEGGQGGTEAFF. The V call is TRBV5-1, the J call TRBJ1-1; D is perhaps TRBD1 (6 bases). Trimming took 4 bases from V and 4 from J, leaving 20 bases between them. The CDR3 loop spans 16 amino acids. Germline V gives CDR1 SGHRS, CDR2 YFSETQ. The whole variable domain, filled in from reference TRBV5-1 and TRBJ1-1, reads KAGVTQTPRYLIKTRGQQVTLSCSPISGHRSVSWYQQTPGQGLQFLFEYFSETQRNKGNFPGRFSGRQFSNSRSEMNVSTLELGDSALYLCASSPEGGQGGTEAFFGQGTRLTVV.

There are many counts of this clonotype. The chain uses TRBV20-1 and TRBJ2-7; D call uncertain. This CDR3 has 12 amino acids. Between the trimmed V and J ends, which lost 6 bases and 2 bases, there was a span of 11 bases. Per germline, CDR1 DFQATT and CDR2 SNEGSKA (reference sequence). The CDR3 nucleotides read TGCAGTGCACTTGACACACCCTACGAGCAGTACTTC. Protein sequence: CSALDTPYEQYF.

This clonotype appeared many times. The chain links TRBV12-3 or TRBV12-4 to TRBJ2-7, with D perhaps TRBD1 or TRBD2 (7 bases each). The CDR3 sequence is 14 residues long. V gave up 3 bases and J gave up 6 bases, with 15 bases separating them. The CDR3 is CASSLGQGEGEQYF. The CDR3 DNA reads as TGTGCCAGCAGTTTGGGGCAGGGGGAGGGCGAGCAGTACTTC.

In its sample, this clonotype was seen a few times. The chain has TRBV12-3 or TRBV12-4 and TRBJ1-1, with 11 bases identical to TRBD1. The CDR3 length is 15 residues. Trimming took 5 bases from V and 7 from J; bases not matched to a gene: 9. CDR3 sequence reads: CASSRPGTGGIEAFF. The CDR3 DNA reads as TGTGCCAGCAGTCGACCCGGGACAGGGGGGATTGAAGCTTTCTTT.